The 13 T cell receptor beta chains given below trace back to one sample, sequenced in a study of blood T cell repertoires in COVID-19. Some clones are missing from TCRdb's copy, which holds only in-frame ones; the method was immunoSEQ multiplex PCR. Among some 70,000 clones listed, 82% were seen once. Material for sequencing was peripheral blood. Receptors originate from a woman aged 60-70 years with acute or convalescent COVID-19.

The chain recombines TRBV6-6 with TRBJ1-2; 9 bases match TRBD1. J gave up 9 bases and V 6 bases, and 14 bases lay outside the gene matches. Germline V gene data show CDR1 as MNHNY and CDR2 as SVGAGI (reference sequence). The CDR3 has 15 residues. The CDR3 protein is CASREPDRGVRSYTF. CDR3 coding DNA: TGTGCCAGCAGGGAACCCGACAGGGGGGTAAGAAGCTACACCTTC.

The genes are TRBV12-3 or TRBV12-4 and TRBJ2-1; no firm D call. Trimming took 6 bases from V and 6 from J, leaving 9 bases between them. The CDR3 contains 12 residues. The CDR3 DNA reads as TGTGCCAGCAGCCCGTTCGGCAATGAGCAGTTCTTC. This encodes CASSPFGNEQFF.

V and J are TRBV30 and TRBJ1-2; a weak D match, TRBD1 (6 bases). This CDR3 contains 15 residues. Trimming shortened V by 0 bases and J by 1 base, and 12 bases separated the two germline ends. From germline, CDR1 is GTSNPN and CDR2 SVGIG (reference sequence). The CDR3 reads CAWSVRTVNNYGYTF. As DNA, the CDR3 is TGTGCCTGGAGTGTACGGACAGTTAATAACTATGGCTACACCTTC.

A remark on this clone: The junction departs from the called germline gene at one end, perhaps through a read error. The chain joins TRBV24-1 to TRBJ2-1; TRBD2 might be the D (5 bases). There are 15 residues in the CDR3. Germline CDR1 and CDR2: KGHDR and SFDVKD. CDR3 sequence: CATRTGNIGYHEQFF. Written as DNA, the CDR3 is TGTGCCACCAGGACCGGGAACATAGGCTACCATGAGCAGTTCTTC.

In its sample, this clone was seen once. This chain uses TRBV7-3 with TRBJ1-2; no clear D gene. There are 16 residues in the CDR3. The germline CDR1 and CDR2 sequences are SGHTA and FQGTGA. Trimming cost V 5 bases and J 0 bases, with 16 bases left between them. DNA of the CDR3: TGTGCCAGCAGCCCTAACCAGGCACTAGCTAACTATGGCTACACCTTC. Its translation: CASSPNQALANYGYTF.

The chain combines TRBV7-3 with TRBJ2-1, with 11 bases fitting TRBD2. Germline assignment: CDR1 SGHTA and CDR2 FQGTGA. Trimming removed 5 bases from V and 6 bases from J; junction bases left unmatched: 6. The CDR3 consists of 15 residues. The CDR3 reads CASSTSGGFFNEQFF. Here the CDR3 DNA reads TGTGCCAGCAGCACTAGCGGGGGCTTTTTCAATGAGCAGTTCTTC.

The gene calls are TRBV30 and TRBJ1-4; TRBD1 agrees at 9 bases. The ends lost 2 bases at V and 2 bases at J; junction bases unmatched: 6. CDR3 length: 16 amino acids. CDR1 and CDR2 from the germline V gene are GTSNPN and SVGIG (reference sequence). CDR3 DNA: TGTGCCTGGAGTATTCCCGGGACAGGGACTAATGAAAAACTGTTTTTT. It specifies CAWSIPGTGTNEKLFF.

The chain joins TRBV4-1 to TRBJ2-7; a possible D gene is TRBD1 (6 bases). Looked up from germline, CDR1 is MGHRA and CDR2 is YSYEKL. The V end lost 2 bases, the J end lost 1 base, and 12 bases lay between the germline ends. The CDR3 length is 15 residues. CDR3 DNA sequence: TGCGCCAGCAGCCAATCGCCAGGGGTGTCCTACGAGCAGTACTTC. Translated, it gives CASSQSPGVSYEQYF.

This clone was counted between two and nine times. This chain joins TRBV18 and TRBJ2-2; D perhaps matches TRBD1 (5 bases). Germline V gene sequence: CDR1 KGHSH, CDR2 LQKENI. This CDR3 has 14 residues. Deletions cut 8 bases from V and 6 bases from J, with 16 bases between. CDR3 residues: CASHPVKGAGELFF. For the CDR3, the DNA is TGTGCCAGCCACCCAGTCAAAGGGGCCGGGGAGCTGTTTTTT. Using reference TRBV18 and TRBJ2-2 for the parts outside the CDR3, the full variable domain is NAGVMQNPRHLVRRRGQEARLRCSPMKGHSHVYWYRQLPEEGLKFMVYLQKENIIDESGMPKERFSAEFPKEGPSILRIQQVVRGDSAAYFCASHPVKGAGELFFGEGSRLTVL.

This chain uses TRBV28 with TRBJ1-1; D is perhaps TRBD1 (5 bases). The CDR3 sequence is 11 residues long. Germline V CDR1 and CDR2: MDHEN, SYDVKM. The V and J ends lost 5 bases and 10 bases respectively, with 11 bases between them. CDR3 sequence (DNA): TGTGCCAGCAGTGCTGGACAAGGAGCTTTCTTT. Translating it yields CASSAGQGAFF.

Concerning this clone: Sequence at one end of the junction differs from germline and may be a read error. The V call is TRBV18, the J call TRBJ2-5, with D possibly matching TRBD1 (6 bases). The V gene's germline CDR1 is KGHSH and CDR2 LQKENI. The CDR3 is 14 amino acids. This chain's CDR3 is CASSPQGVGETQYF. The CDR3 bases are TGTGCCAGCTCGCCACAGGGAGTTGGAGAGACCCAGTACTTC.

This chain joins TRBV30 and TRBJ1-3, with D possibly being TRBD1 (5 bases). V lost 0 bases and J 0 bases, leaving 12 bases between the germline ends. The CDR3 contains 16 residues. Germline loops: CDR1 GTSNPN, CDR2 SVGIG (reference sequence). The chain's CDR3 is CAWSVSGGTSGNTIYF. For the CDR3, the DNA is TGTGCCTGGAGTGTAAGCGGCGGGACCTCTGGAAACACCATATATTTT.

This clone was seen just once. V usage is TRBV19 and J usage is TRBJ2-3; 9 bases map to TRBD2. V lost 6 bases to trimming and J lost 6 bases; unmatched junction nucleotides: 4. Germline V CDR1 and CDR2: LNHDA, SQIVND (reference sequence). The length of the CDR3 is 13 residues. Written as DNA, the CDR3 is TGTGCCAGTAGGCCTAGCGGGACGGATACGCAGTATTTT. Encoded protein: CASRPSGTDTQYF.